This record concerns one T cell receptor beta chain sequence. TCRdb's table, derived via immunoSEQ multiplex PCR, lists solely in-frame clones and lacks some. Here the sample spans over 250,000 clones, around 91% being singletons. The sample belongs to a study of blood T cell repertoires in COVID-19. Looked up from germline, CDR1 is PRHDT and CDR2 is FYEKMQ (reference sequence). V was shortened by 5 bases and J by 1 base, with 17 bases between the two germline ends. This CDR3 has 16 residues. This TCR was recovered from a woman younger than 30 who had recovered from COVID-19. The specimen sequenced was PBMCs or T cells enriched from blood (not recorded which). J is TRBJ1-1 and V is TRBV13; D gene ambiguous. CDR3 in amino acids: CASSPRGLFRNTEAFF. CDR3 coding DNA: TGTGCCAGCAGCCCCCGCGGGCTCTTCCGGAACACTGAAGCTTTCTTT.